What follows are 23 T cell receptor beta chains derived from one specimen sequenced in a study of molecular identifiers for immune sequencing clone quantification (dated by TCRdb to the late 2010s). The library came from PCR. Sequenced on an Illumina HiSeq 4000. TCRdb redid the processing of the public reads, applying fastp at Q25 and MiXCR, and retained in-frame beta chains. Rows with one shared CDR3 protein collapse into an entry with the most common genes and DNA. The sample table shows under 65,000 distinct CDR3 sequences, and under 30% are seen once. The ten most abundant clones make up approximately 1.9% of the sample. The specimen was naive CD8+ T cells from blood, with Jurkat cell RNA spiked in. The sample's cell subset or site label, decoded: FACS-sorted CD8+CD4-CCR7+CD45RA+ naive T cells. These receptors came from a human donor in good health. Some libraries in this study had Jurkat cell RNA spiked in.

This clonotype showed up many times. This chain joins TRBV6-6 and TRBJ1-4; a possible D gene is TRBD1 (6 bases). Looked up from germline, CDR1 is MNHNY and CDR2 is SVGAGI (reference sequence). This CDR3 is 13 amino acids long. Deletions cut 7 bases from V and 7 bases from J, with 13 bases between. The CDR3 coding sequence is TGTGCCAGCATGCAGGGGTTAACTGAAAAACTGTTTTTT. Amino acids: CASMQGLTEKLFF.

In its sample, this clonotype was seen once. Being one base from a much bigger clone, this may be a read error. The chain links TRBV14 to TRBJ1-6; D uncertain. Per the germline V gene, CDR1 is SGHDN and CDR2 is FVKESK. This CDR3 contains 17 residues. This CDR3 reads CASSQFYPPGFDSHLHF. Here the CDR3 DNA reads TGTGCCAGCAGCCAATTCTACCCCCCCGGGTTTGATTCACACCTCCACTTT.

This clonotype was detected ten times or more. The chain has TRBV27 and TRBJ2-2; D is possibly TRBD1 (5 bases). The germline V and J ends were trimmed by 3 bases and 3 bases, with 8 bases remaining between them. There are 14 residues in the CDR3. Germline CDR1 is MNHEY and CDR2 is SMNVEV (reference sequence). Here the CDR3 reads CASSLGRYTGELFF. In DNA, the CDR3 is TGTGCCAGCAGTTTGGGGCGGTACACCGGGGAGCTGTTTTTT.

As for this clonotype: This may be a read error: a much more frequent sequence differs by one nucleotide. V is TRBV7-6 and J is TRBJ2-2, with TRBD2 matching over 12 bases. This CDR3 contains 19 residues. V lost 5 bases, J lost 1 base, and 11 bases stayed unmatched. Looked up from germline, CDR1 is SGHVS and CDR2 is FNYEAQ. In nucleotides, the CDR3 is TGTGCCAGCAGCGCACTCAGACTAGCGGGAGTCGTGAACACCGGGGAGCTGTTTTTT. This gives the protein CASSALRLAGVVNTGELFF.

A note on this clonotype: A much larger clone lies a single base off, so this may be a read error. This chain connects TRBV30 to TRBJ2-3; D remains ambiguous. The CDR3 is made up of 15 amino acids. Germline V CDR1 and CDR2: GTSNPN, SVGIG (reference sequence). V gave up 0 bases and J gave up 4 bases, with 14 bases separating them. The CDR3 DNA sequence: TGTGCCTGGAGTGTGGTAGGCCATAGCCCAGATACGCAGTATTTT. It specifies CAWSVVGHSPDTQYF.

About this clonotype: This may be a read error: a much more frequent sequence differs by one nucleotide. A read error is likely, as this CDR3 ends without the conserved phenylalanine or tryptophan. The CDR3 sequence is CASRPLFEAGETQYS. CDR3 DNA: TGTGCCAGCAGGCCCCTCTTCGAGGCGGGTGAGACCCAGTACTCC. The chain employs TRBV7-9 and TRBJ2-5; D is possibly TRBD2 (5 bases). CDR1 and CDR2 (germline): SEHNR, FQNEAQ (reference sequence). The CDR3 totals 15 residues. Trimming stripped 6 bases from V and 5 bases from J, with 19 bases between.

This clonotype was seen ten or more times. CDR3 DNA sequence: TGCGCCAGCAGCTTGTGGAGCGGGGGGGCCGGGTACACCGGGGAGCTGTTTTTT. It is translated as CASSLWSGGAGYTGELFF. The genes are TRBV5-1 and TRBJ2-2; 10 nucleotides match TRBD2. Germline trimming cut 1 base from V and 3 bases from J; bases unmatched to any gene: 9. This CDR3 spans 18 amino acids. Germline CDR1 is SGHRS and CDR2 is YFSETQ.

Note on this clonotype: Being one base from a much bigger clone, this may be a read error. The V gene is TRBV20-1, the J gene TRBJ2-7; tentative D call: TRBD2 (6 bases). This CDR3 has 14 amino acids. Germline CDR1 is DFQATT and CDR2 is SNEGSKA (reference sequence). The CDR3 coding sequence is TGCAGTGCTAAAACTGGGGGGTCCCTGGAGGAGCGGTACTTC. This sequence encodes CSAKTGGSLEERYF.

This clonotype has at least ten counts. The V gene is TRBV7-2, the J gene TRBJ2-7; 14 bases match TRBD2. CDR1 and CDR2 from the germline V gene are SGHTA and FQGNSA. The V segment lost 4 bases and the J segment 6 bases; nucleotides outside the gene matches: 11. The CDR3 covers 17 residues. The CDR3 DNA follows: TGTGCCAGCAGCTCCGAGTTGACTAGCGGGGGGGCCGGCGAGCAGTACTTC. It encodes CASSSELTSGGAGEQYF.

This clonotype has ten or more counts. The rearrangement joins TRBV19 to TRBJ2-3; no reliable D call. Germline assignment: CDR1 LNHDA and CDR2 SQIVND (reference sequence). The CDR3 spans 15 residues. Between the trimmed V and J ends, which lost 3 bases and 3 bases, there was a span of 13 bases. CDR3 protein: CASSILGIGTDTQYF. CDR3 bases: TGTGCCAGTAGTATCCTGGGGATTGGTACAGATACGCAGTATTTT.

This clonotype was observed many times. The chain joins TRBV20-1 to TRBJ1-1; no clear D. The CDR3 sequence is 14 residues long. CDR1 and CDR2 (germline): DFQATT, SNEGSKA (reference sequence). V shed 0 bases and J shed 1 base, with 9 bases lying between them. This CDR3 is CSARDFSGNTEAFF. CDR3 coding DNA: TGCAGTGCTAGAGATTTCTCGGGGAACACTGAAGCTTTCTTT.

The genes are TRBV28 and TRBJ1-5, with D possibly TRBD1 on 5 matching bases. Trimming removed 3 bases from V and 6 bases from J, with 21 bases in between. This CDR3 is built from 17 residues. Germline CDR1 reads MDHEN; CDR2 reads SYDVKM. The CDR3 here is CASSFTPARGGGQPQHF. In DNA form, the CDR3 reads TGTGCCAGCAGTTTTACTCCCGCGAGGGGAGGAGGTCAGCCCCAGCATTTT.

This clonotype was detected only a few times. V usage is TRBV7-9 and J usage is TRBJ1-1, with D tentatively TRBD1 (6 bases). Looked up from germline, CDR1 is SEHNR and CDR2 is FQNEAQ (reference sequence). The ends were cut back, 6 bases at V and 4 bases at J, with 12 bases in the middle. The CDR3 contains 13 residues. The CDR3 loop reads CASSFGGSTEAFF. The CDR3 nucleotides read TGTGCCAGCAGTTTTGGGGGCAGCACTGAAGCTTTCTTT.

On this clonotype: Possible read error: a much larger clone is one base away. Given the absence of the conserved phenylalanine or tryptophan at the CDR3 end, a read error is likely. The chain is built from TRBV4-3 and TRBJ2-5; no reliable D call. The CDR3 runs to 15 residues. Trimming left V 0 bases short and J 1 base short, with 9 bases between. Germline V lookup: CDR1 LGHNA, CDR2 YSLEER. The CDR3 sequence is CASSQDRGGQETQYL. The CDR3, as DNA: TGCGCCAGCAGCCAAGATCGCGGTGGCCAAGAGACCCAGTACCTC.

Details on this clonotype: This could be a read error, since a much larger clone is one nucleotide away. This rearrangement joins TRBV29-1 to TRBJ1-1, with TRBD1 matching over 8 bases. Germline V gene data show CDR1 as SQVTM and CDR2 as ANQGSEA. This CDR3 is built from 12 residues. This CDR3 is CSVQGAFAEALF. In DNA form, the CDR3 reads TGCAGCGTCCAGGGGGCTTTCGCTGAAGCTCTCTTT.

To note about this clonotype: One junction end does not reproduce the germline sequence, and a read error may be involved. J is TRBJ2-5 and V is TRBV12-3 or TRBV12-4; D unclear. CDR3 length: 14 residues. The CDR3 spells CASSRGSTQGTQYF. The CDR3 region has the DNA TGTGCCAGCAGTCGAGGCAGTACTCAAGGGACCCAGTACTTC.

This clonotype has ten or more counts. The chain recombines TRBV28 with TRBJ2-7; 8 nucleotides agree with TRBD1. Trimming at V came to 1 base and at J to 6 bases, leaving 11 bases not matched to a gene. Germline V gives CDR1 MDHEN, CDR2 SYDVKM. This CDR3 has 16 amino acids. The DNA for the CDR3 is TGTGCCAGCAGTTTATACCAGGGGGCGACAGGGATCGAGCAGTACTTC. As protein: CASSLYQGATGIEQYF.

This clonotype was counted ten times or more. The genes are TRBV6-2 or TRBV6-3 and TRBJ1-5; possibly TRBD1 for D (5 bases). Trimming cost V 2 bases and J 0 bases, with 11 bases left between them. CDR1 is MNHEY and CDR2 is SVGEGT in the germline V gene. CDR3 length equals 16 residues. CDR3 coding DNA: TGTGCCAGCAGTTACGAACTGACAGATAGCAATCAGCCCCAGCATTTT. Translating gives CASSYELTDSNQPQHF.

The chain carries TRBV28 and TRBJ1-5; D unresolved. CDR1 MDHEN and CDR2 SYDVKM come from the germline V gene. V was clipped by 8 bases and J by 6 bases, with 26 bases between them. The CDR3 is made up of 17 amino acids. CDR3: CASHSPDLRSMSQPQHF. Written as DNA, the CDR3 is TGTGCCAGCCATTCGCCAGACTTAAGGTCGATGAGTCAGCCCCAGCATTTT.

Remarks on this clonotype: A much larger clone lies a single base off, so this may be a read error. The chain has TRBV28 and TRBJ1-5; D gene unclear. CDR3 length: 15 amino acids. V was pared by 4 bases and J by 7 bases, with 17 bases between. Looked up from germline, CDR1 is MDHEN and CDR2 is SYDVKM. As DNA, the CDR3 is TGTGCCAGCAGTTCTCGGGGAGCCCTGGGCCAGCCCCAGCATTTT. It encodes CASSSRGALGQPQHF.

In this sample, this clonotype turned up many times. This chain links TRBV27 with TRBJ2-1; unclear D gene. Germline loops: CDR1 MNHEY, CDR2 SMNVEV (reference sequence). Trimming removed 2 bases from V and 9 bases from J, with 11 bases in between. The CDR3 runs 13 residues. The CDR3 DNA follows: TGTGCCAGCAGTTTAGTTAGCATTGGTGAGCAGTTCTTC. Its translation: CASSLVSIGEQFF.

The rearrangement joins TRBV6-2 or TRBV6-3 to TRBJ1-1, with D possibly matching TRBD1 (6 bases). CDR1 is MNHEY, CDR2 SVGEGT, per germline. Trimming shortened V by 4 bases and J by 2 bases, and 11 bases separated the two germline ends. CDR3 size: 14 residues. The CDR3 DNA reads TGTGCCAGCAGTTTGGCGGGGGGCAACACTGAAGCTTTCTTT. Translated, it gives CASSLAGGNTEAFF.

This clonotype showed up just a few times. The CDR3 spells CASSLERHSYEQYF. The DNA for the CDR3 is TGTGCCAGCAGCTTAGAGAGACACTCCTACGAGCAGTACTTC. The rearrangement uses TRBV7-9 and TRBJ2-7; no reliable D call. V was trimmed by 1 base and J by 0 bases, leaving 7 bases between them. The CDR3 runs 14 residues. From germline, CDR1 is SEHNR and CDR2 FQNEAQ (reference sequence). Variable domain in full (rest from reference TRBV7-9 and TRBJ2-7): DTGVSQNPRHKITKRGQNVTFRCDPISEHNRLYWYRQTLGQGPEFLTYFQNEAQLEKSRLLSDRFSAERPKGSFSTLEIQRTEQGDSAMYLCASSLERHSYEQYFGPGTRLTVT.